This entry is about one TCR beta chain. Profiled with immunoSEQ multiplex PCR; TCRdb holds only in-frame clones, not every one. The sample includes some 220,000 clones, roughly 80% seen only once; the top ten take 3%. The data stem from a study of blood T cell repertoires in COVID-19. At the level of the study: PBMCs, B-cell-depleted T cells, or T cells provided the cDNA or gDNA that made up the material.

There are 14 residues in the CDR3. Germline lookup yields CDR1 SGHDT and CDR2 YYEEEE. V was shortened by 4 bases and J by 7 bases, with 14 bases between the two germline ends. Sequencing was performed on peripheral blood. The sequence derives from a woman aged 25 to 45 who had recovered from COVID-19. The chain is built from TRBV5-6 and TRBJ1-4, with D perhaps matching TRBD1 (5 bases). The CDR3 sequence: CASSTGHVGEKLFF. DNA for the CDR3: TGTGCCAGCAGCACCGGACACGTGGGTGAAAAACTGTTTTTT.